Each of the 27 T cell receptor beta chains below was sequenced from the same sample in a study of shared clonotypes between healthy human individuals. The protocol was immunoSEQ multiplex PCR, while the TCRdb copy is restricted to in-frame clones and leaves out a portion. The data hold 2.3 million or so clones, with roughly 93% observed a single time. The sequencing input was naive CD4+ T cells from PBMCs. Sample subset: CD45RA+ positively selected. These receptors were taken from a man between 18 and 29 years old in good health. Some clones in this sample may be carry-over from other donors' samples.

This clone came up once. The V call is TRBV25-1, the J call TRBJ1-1; D is ambiguous. Germline V CDR1 and CDR2: MGHDK, SYGVNS. Trimming removed 1 base at V and 11 bases at J, with 11 bases between. CDR3 length: 12 residues. This CDR3 is CASSEWKGLAFF. Written as DNA, the CDR3 is TGTGCCAGCAGTGAATGGAAAGGGCTGGCTTTCTTT. Combining the CDR3 with reference TRBV25-1 and TRBJ1-1 gives the whole variable domain EADIYQTPRYLVIGTGKKITLECSQTMGHDKMYWYQQDPGMELHLIHYSYGVNSTEKGDLSSESTVSRIRTEHFPLTLESARPSHTSQYLCASSEWKGLAFFGQGTRLTVV.

The CDR3 loop reads CASSPPLAGGNTIYF. The CDR3 DNA is TGTGCCAGCTCACCACCGTTGGCAGGCGGAAACACCATATATTTT. J is TRBJ1-3 and V is TRBV18, with D unclear. The germline V gene has CDR1 KGHSH and CDR2 LQKENI. The CDR3 loop spans 15 amino acids. The germline V and J ends were trimmed by 0 bases and 4 bases, with 10 bases remaining between them.

The rearrangement joins TRBV7-8 to TRBJ2-5, with 7 bases identical to TRBD2. The junction had 17 bases not matched to a gene; V was cut back by 5 bases and J by 5 bases. The CDR3 runs 17 residues. Germline V CDR1 and CDR2: SGHVS, FQNEAQ. Here the CDR3 reads CASSIQLAPRMRETQYF. DNA of the CDR3: TGTGCCAGCAGCATTCAACTAGCGCCCAGAATGAGGGAGACCCAGTACTTC.

V usage is TRBV5-3 and J usage is TRBJ1-3; D gene uncertain. TRBV5-3 is reported as an ORF; its role is uncertain. The CDR3 has 17 residues. With 1 base removed from V and 0 bases from J, the gap between germline ends came to 14 bases. The CDR3 sequence: CARSLSEGVDSGNTIYF. In DNA, the CDR3 is TGTGCCAGAAGCTTGAGTGAGGGTGTGGACTCTGGAAACACCATATATTTT.

The chain is built from TRBV5-4 and TRBJ2-5, with D possibly called TRBD1 or TRBD2 (5 bases each). V was shortened by 3 bases and J by 1 base, with 7 bases between the two germline ends. Germline V CDR1 and CDR2: SGHNT, YYREEE (reference sequence). This CDR3 has 13 amino acids. CDR3 sequence reads: CASSWGTQETQYF. As DNA, the CDR3 is TGTGCCAGCAGCTGGGGGACCCAAGAGACCCAGTACTTC.

The rearrangement uses TRBV2 and TRBJ2-3; the match to TRBD2 covers 13 bases. J was trimmed by 5 bases and V by 6 bases; bases with no gene match: 2. The length of the CDR3 is 14 residues. Per the germline V gene, CDR1 is SNHLY and CDR2 is FYNNEI. The CDR3: CASRGTSGVDTQYF. CDR3 in DNA: TGTGCCAGCAGGGGGACTAGCGGGGTAGATACGCAGTATTTT. Supplemented by reference TRBV2 and TRBJ2-3, the full variable domain reads EPEVTQTPSHQVTQMGQEVILRCVPISNHLYFYWYRQILGQKVEFLVSFYNNEISEKSEIFDDQFSVERPDGSNFTLKIRSTKLEDSAMYFCASRGTSGVDTQYFGPGTRLTVL.

The chain uses TRBV9 and TRBJ1-1; D not certain. From germline, CDR1 is SGDLS and CDR2 YYNGEE. This CDR3 contains 13 residues. V gave up 4 bases and J gave up 11 bases, with 18 bases separating them. The CDR3 sequence: CASSPRMVDSAFF. CDR3 DNA: TGTGCCAGCAGCCCAAGAATGGTGGATTCTGCTTTCTTT.

The J gene is TRBJ1-5, the V gene TRBV4-1, with unresolved D. The V gene's germline CDR1 is MGHRA and CDR2 YSYEKL. This CDR3 has 13 residues. The germline V and J ends were trimmed by 0 bases and 7 bases, with 7 bases remaining between them. CDR3 in amino acids: CASSQDIRQPQHF. The CDR3 nucleotides are TGCGCCAGCAGCCAAGATATTCGGCAGCCCCAGCATTTT.

The gene calls are TRBV6-5 and TRBJ1-1; TRBD1 might be the D (6 bases). The length of the CDR3 is 14 residues. The V and J ends lost 10 bases and 1 base respectively, with 16 bases between them. Germline V lookup: CDR1 MNHEY, CDR2 SVGAGI. CDR3 region: CATNTGSQNTEAFF. The CDR3, as DNA: TGTGCCACCAACACAGGGTCGCAGAACACTGAAGCTTTCTTT.

The V and J genes are TRBV28 and TRBJ2-3; no firm D call. This CDR3 has 11 amino acids. V shed 10 bases and J shed 4 bases, with 9 bases lying between them. The germline V gene encodes CDR1 MDHEN and CDR2 SYDVKM. This CDR3 reads CATCRADTQYF. CDR3 nucleotides: TGTGCCACGTGTCGTGCAGATACGCAGTATTTT.

The chain carries TRBV7-3 and TRBJ1-6, with TRBD1 identical over 7 bases. Germline V gives CDR1 SGHTA, CDR2 FQGTGA. The CDR3 runs to 15 residues. Unmatched junction bases numbered 7, after V lost 4 bases and J lost 7 bases. The CDR3 DNA reads as TGTGCCAGCAGCTCCCAGGGACAGCCCAATTCACCCCTCCACTTT. Amino acids: CASSSQGQPNSPLHF.

The chain links TRBV5-4 to TRBJ2-2; 8 positions agree with TRBD2. Germline assignment: CDR1 SGHNT and CDR2 YYREEE (reference sequence). The CDR3 has 16 residues. J gave up 6 bases and V 0 bases, and 7 bases lay outside the gene matches. The CDR3: CASSLGLATIPGELFF. CDR3 bases: TGTGCCAGCAGCTTGGGACTAGCGACTATCCCCGGGGAGCTGTTTTTT.

The rearrangement uses TRBV6-6 and TRBJ2-3; no reliable D call. The CDR3 runs to 12 residues. Germline V gene sequence: CDR1 MNHNY, CDR2 SVGAGI (reference sequence). V was clipped by 6 bases and J by 4 bases, with 8 bases between them. The CDR3 is CASSLHPDTQYF. For the CDR3, the DNA is TGTGCCAGCAGCTTACACCCAGATACGCAGTATTTT.

This sequence joins TRBV9 and TRBJ2-3, with D perhaps matching TRBD1 or TRBD2 (5 bases each). In germline, CDR1 is SGDLS, CDR2 YYNGEE. This CDR3 contains 15 residues. V gave up 0 bases and J gave up 6 bases, with 14 bases separating them. The CDR3 DNA sequence: TGTGCCAGCAGCGTAGACCCGGGAAGGGGCGATACGCAGTATTTT. Translating gives CASSVDPGRGDTQYF.

This rearrangement joins TRBV7-2 to TRBJ1-5, with D possibly TRBD1 on 5 matching bases. The CDR3 is 13 amino acids. The V gene's germline CDR1 is SGHTA and CDR2 FQGNSA. The germline V and J ends were trimmed by 2 bases and 4 bases, with 6 bases remaining between them. The CDR3 DNA is TGTGCCAGCAGCTTACCAGGGAATCAGCCCCAGCATTTT. Translated: CASSLPGNQPQHF.

As concerns this clone: An end of the junction differs from the germline gene, which may be a read error. The chain joins TRBV2 to TRBJ1-2; TRBD1 aligns across 10 bases. This CDR3 spans 15 amino acids. CDR1 and CDR2 from the germline V gene are SNHLY and FYNNEI. The CDR3 sequence is CASTEGTGANYGYTF. The CDR3 DNA is TGTGCCAGCACTGAAGGGACAGGGGCTAACTATGGCTACACCTTC.

This rearrangement joins TRBV6-5 to TRBJ2-5; 8 positions agree with TRBD2. The CDR3 totals 13 residues. With 5 bases clipped from V and 5 bases from J, the junction kept 4 bases outside the gene matches. Germline V gene lookup returns CDR1 MNHEY and CDR2 SVGAGI. The CDR3 coding sequence is TGTGCCAGCAGTCGGGAGGGCGGGGAGACCCAGTACTTC. This sequence encodes CASSREGGETQYF.

This chain uses TRBV25-1 with TRBJ2-3, with a tentative D call TRBD2 (5 bases). The CDR3 consists of 15 residues. CDR1 MGHDK and CDR2 SYGVNS come from the germline V gene. With 4 bases removed from V and 5 bases from J, the gap between germline ends came to 16 bases. CDR3 DNA sequence: TGTGCCAGCAGTGTTTCCGGGATCTTGGGAGATACGCAGTATTTT. Protein: CASSVSGILGDTQYF.

The chain uses TRBV10-3 and TRBJ1-3, with 7 bases matching TRBD1. The germline gives CDR1 ENHRY, CDR2 SYGVKD. V gave up 6 bases and J gave up 7 bases; unmatched junction bases: 12. The CDR3 has 15 residues. The CDR3 protein is CAISTHGEGANTIYF. In DNA, the CDR3 is TGTGCCATCAGCACCCACGGTGAGGGGGCGAACACCATATATTTT.

The V gene is TRBV6-1, the J gene TRBJ2-2; D remains unclear. Germline CDR1 reads MNHNS; CDR2 reads SASEGT. This CDR3 is built from 14 residues. V was clipped by 7 bases and J by 8 bases, with 17 bases between them. The CDR3, as DNA: TGTGCCAGCAAAAGACACCTTGAAGAGGGGGAGCTGTTTTTT. This sequence encodes CASKRHLEEGELFF.

The V and J genes are TRBV5-5 and TRBJ1-2; no clear D gene. This CDR3 spans 14 amino acids. With 2 bases removed from V and 2 bases from J, the gap between germline ends came to 10 bases. The germline gives CDR1 SGHKS, CDR2 YYEKEE (reference sequence). The CDR3 coding sequence is TGTGCCAGCAGCTTCGGGCTAACAAACTATGGCTACACCTTC. It specifies CASSFGLTNYGYTF.

The chain links TRBV14 to TRBJ2-7; 15 bases line up with TRBD2. In germline, CDR1 is SGHDN, CDR2 FVKESK. The CDR3 totals 18 residues. J was trimmed by 7 bases and V by 4 bases; bases with no gene match: 14. CDR3 loop: CASSRGLAGGLLSTEQYF. The CDR3 nucleotides are TGTGCCAGCAGCCGCGGACTAGCGGGAGGGCTGCTTTCTACGGAGCAGTACTTC.

V is TRBV7-9 and J is TRBJ2-1; D gene uncertain. V was clipped by 1 base and J by 7 bases, with 14 bases between them. Germline V gives CDR1 SEHNR, CDR2 FQNEAQ (reference sequence). The CDR3 totals 15 residues. CDR3 sequence: CASSLVLAPGNEQFF. The CDR3, as DNA: TGTGCCAGCAGCTTAGTTTTGGCCCCCGGGAATGAGCAGTTCTTC.

This chain uses TRBV6-5 with TRBJ2-7; D possibly matches TRBD1 or TRBD2 (6 bases each). Germline V lookup: CDR1 MNHEY, CDR2 SVGAGI. Between the trimmed V and J ends, which lost 6 bases and 1 base, there was a span of 13 bases. The CDR3 has 14 amino acids. The CDR3 is CASRLQGRSYEQYF. CDR3 DNA sequence: TGTGCCAGCAGGTTGCAGGGGAGGTCCTACGAGCAGTACTTC.

The chain employs TRBV5-1 and TRBJ2-1; TRBD2 aligns across 10 bases. CDR1 is SGHRS and CDR2 is YFSETQ in the germline V gene. The V and J ends lost 2 bases and 3 bases, in that order; junction bases with no gene match: 5. This CDR3 has 16 amino acids. The CDR3 sequence: CASSLPAGGYYNEQFF. The CDR3 bases are TGCGCCAGCAGCTTACCAGCGGGAGGGTACTACAATGAGCAGTTCTTC.

The J gene is TRBJ2-7, the V gene TRBV9; 7 bases are a match to TRBD2. Germline-derived CDR1 and CDR2 are SGDLS and YYNGEE. The V and J ends lost 0 bases and 5 bases, in that order; junction bases with no gene match: 5. CDR3 size: 14 residues. CDR3 bases: TGTGCCAGCAGCGTAGATACTGGGAGGGACGAGCAGTACTTC. It specifies CASSVDTGRDEQYF.

The chain joins TRBV4-2 to TRBJ2-1, with 11 bases lining up with TRBD2. The CDR3 spans 16 residues. V lost 3 bases, J lost 7 bases, and 8 bases stayed unmatched. The V gene's germline CDR1 is LGHNA and CDR2 YNFKEQ. CDR3 amino acids: CASSQGLAVDWNEQFF. CDR3 bases: TGTGCCAGCAGCCAGGGACTAGCGGTCGATTGGAATGAGCAGTTCTTC.